The present T cell receptor (beta chain) was sequenced within a study of OX40 agonist ivuxolimab in advanced cancers. Whole-study context: The mean age was about 61 years, ranging from roughly 23 to 79, with around four fifths of participants male.

Points from the study as a whole: In the 0.1 to 3.0 mg/kg range, CD4+ and CD8+ blood T cells had expanded clonally by week 6. Specificity for antigen went undetermined in the expanded peripheral T cells. Among the lowest levels of clonal expansion were found in partial responders at 0.1-3.0 mg/kg.

Worth noting for this clone: The antigen remains undetermined.

This CDR3 has 15 amino acids. V was clipped by 2 bases and J by 7 bases; unmatched bases: 8. Germline V gene data show CDR1 as GTSNPN and CDR2 as SVGIG (reference sequence). Here immunoSEQ multiplex PCR was the method, and the copy in TCRdb shows in-frame clones only, minus some. The sample shows 58,000 or so clones, roughly 80% of them seen only once. This material consisted of CD4+ or CD8+ T cells sorted from blood, taken in a trial of the OX40 agonist ivuxolimab. J is TRBJ1-6 and V is TRBV30; the match to TRBD1 covers 7 bases. This sequence originates from an adult with an advanced solid tumor such as melanoma, head and neck, liver or kidney cancer. This CDR3 is CAWSTEGAPNSPLHF. For the CDR3, the DNA is TGTGCCTGGAGTACCGAGGGGGCTCCAAATTCACCCCTCCACTTT. Full variable domain (missing parts from reference TRBV30 and TRBJ1-6): SQTIHQWPATLVQPVGSPLSLECTVEGTSNPNLYWYRQAAGRGLQLLFYSVGIGQISSEVPQNLSASRPQDRQFILSSKKLLLSDSGFYLCAWSTEGAPNSPLHFGNGTRLTVT.